This T cell receptor beta chain was identified in a study of shared clonotypes between healthy human individuals. The protocol was immunoSEQ multiplex PCR, while the TCRdb copy is restricted to in-frame clones and leaves out a portion. This sample yields roughly 2.2 million clones, of which under 95% are seen a single time; about 0.36% belongs to the top ten. This CDR3 has 16 residues. From germline, CDR1 is KGHSH and CDR2 LQKENI. With 5 bases clipped from V and 6 bases from J, the junction kept 12 bases outside the gene matches. Material for sequencing was naive CD4+ T cells from PBMCs. Subset described: CD45RA+ positively selected. V usage is TRBV18 and J usage is TRBJ1-2; 10 nucleotides line up with TRBD1. The source of this sequence is a man between 18 and 29 years old in good health. Some clones in this sample may be carry-over from other donors' samples. CDR3 in amino acids: CASSTLMGQGIDGYTF. CDR3 bases: TGTGCCAGCTCAACCCTTATGGGACAGGGGATAGATGGCTACACCTTC. Using reference TRBV18 and TRBJ1-2 for the parts outside the CDR3, the full variable domain is NAGVMQNPRHLVRRRGQEARLRCSPMKGHSHVYWYRQLPEEGLKFMVYLQKENIIDESGMPKERFSAEFPKEGPSILRIQQVVRGDSAAYFCASSTLMGQGIDGYTFGSGTRLTVV.